These T cell receptor beta chains were read from a single sample in a study of regulatory and conventional T cells in RAG deficiency. Generated by immunoSEQ multiplex PCR, the TCRdb table keeps only in-frame clones and is missing some. This sample has 30,000 to 35,000 clones, with about 90% found just once. These records were also assigned to another study, of regulatory T cells.

Sequencing input: CD8+ T cells sorted from blood. The source is a human donor in good health. Both conserved end residues are trimmed from each CDR3.

J	V	CDR3
TRBJ2-2	TRBV6-4	ASSDGTGSGELF
TRBJ1-1	TRBV9	ASSPRQGSPMNTEAF
TRBJ2-7	TRBV6-1	ASSPAVGATYEQY
TRBJ1-5	TRBV27	ASSLYYTDYSNQPQH
TRBJ2-7	TRBV7-2	ASTIGTGGFYEQY
TRBJ2-3	TRBV27	ASSFGGEVTDTQY
TRBJ2-7	TRBV4-1	ASSQGTGGNEQY
TRBJ2-2	TRBV27	ASSSSSGELF
TRBJ2-2	TRBV2	ASSEVGLPVELF
TRBJ1-1	TRBV6-5	ASSSLHDYKNTEAF
TRBJ1-1	TRBV7-6	ASSLADSREAF